One sample yielded the 10 T cell receptor beta chains listed below, sequenced in a study of T-cell memory formation after mild COVID-19 (dated by TCRdb to 2020 to 2022). Library preparation employed 5' RACE. The sequencing machine was an Illumina NovaSeq 6000. Starting from the raw public reads, TCRdb applied fastp trimming at Q25, assembled clones with MiXCR and retained in-frame beta chains. Each entry merges the rows of one CDR3 protein and shows their most common DNA and genes. The sample data list about 170,000 distinct CDR3 sequences, and 13% of these were observed just once. The ten largest clones represent 3% to 4% of the sample. Sequenced: PBMCs or a T cell subset sorted from them (not recorded which). The receptors derive from a young man who had mild COVID-19 (a few samples of this study predate the infection). The sample titles of this study are shuffled in the database, so cell type and time point are left out; the donor was told from shared clones.

The chain employs TRBV5-1 and TRBJ2-1, with D maybe TRBD2 (5 bases). V gave up 0 bases and J gave up 1 base, with 11 bases separating them. CDR3 length: 16 amino acids. Germline V lookup: CDR1 SGHRS, CDR2 YFSETQ. The CDR3 protein is CASSLGDGESYNEQFF. The CDR3 DNA sequence: TGCGCCAGCAGCTTGGGCGACGGGGAGTCCTACAATGAGCAGTTCTTC. Using reference TRBV5-1 and TRBJ2-1 for the parts outside the CDR3, the full variable domain is KAGVTQTPRYLIKTRGQQVTLSCSPISGHRSVSWYQQTPGQGLQFLFEYFSETQRNKGNFPGRFSGRQFSNSRSEMNVSTLELGDSALYLCASSLGDGESYNEQFFGPGTRLTVL.

The chain joins TRBV4-2 to TRBJ2-7, with 8 bases matching TRBD2. The V gene's germline CDR1 is LGHNA and CDR2 YNFKEQ. Unmatched junction bases numbered 7, after V lost 6 bases and J lost 0 bases. This CDR3 has 15 amino acids. DNA for the CDR3: TGTGCCAGCAGTAACGGGGGGGCGGTCTCCTACGAGCAGTACTTC. Its translation is CASSNGGAVSYEQYF.

This chain uses TRBV15 with TRBJ1-5; D ambiguous. The CDR3 extends over 15 amino acids. Germline assignment: CDR1 LNHNV and CDR2 YYDKDF (reference sequence). V gave up 0 bases and J gave up 1 base, with 7 bases separating them. CDR3 bases: TGTGCCACCAGCAGAGATGTGGAAAGCAATCAGCCCCAGCATTTT. Protein product: CATSRDVESNQPQHF.

This clonotype came up a few times. CDR3 sequence: CASSGTLSTDTQYF. CDR3 in DNA: TGTGCCAGCAGCGGGACGCTTAGCACAGATACGCAGTATTTT. The chain joins TRBV5-5 to TRBJ2-3; D assignment may be TRBD1 or TRBD2 (5 bases each). V lost 4 bases and J lost 0, with 9 bases in between. Per the germline V gene, CDR1 is SGHKS and CDR2 is YYEKEE (reference sequence). This CDR3 comprises 14 residues.

The sample holds a few counts of this clonotype. The rearrangement joins TRBV7-8 to TRBJ2-3; 11 bases line up with TRBD2. This CDR3 has 17 residues. Germline V CDR1 and CDR2: SGHVS, FQNEAQ. The junction had 8 bases not matched to a gene; V was cut back by 6 bases and J by 0 bases. Here the CDR3 reads CASSRLAGTLSTDTQYF. The CDR3, as DNA: TGTGCCAGCAGTCGACTAGCGGGGACCCTTAGCACAGATACGCAGTATTTT.

This clonotype was found many times. One junction end does not reproduce the germline sequence, and a read error may be involved. This chain joins TRBV12-3 or TRBV12-4 and TRBJ1-2; TRBD1 matches 7 bases. This CDR3 is 13 amino acids long. CDR3 bases: TGCGCCAGCAGCTTGGGACAGAACTATGGCTACACCTTC. Protein: CASSLGQNYGYTF.

This chain links TRBV5-1 with TRBJ2-3; 11 bases fit TRBD2. Per germline, CDR1 SGHRS and CDR2 YFSETQ. The CDR3 spans 13 residues. The V and J ends lost 7 bases and 6 bases, in that order; junction bases with no gene match: 4. CDR3 residues: CASARTSGDTQYF. The CDR3, as DNA: TGCGCCAGCGCCCGGACTAGCGGGGATACGCAGTATTTT.

The rearrangement joins TRBV28 to TRBJ2-2; D is uncertain. Deletions cut 1 base from V and 5 bases from J, with 14 bases between. CDR3 size: 16 residues. Per germline, CDR1 MDHEN and CDR2 SYDVKM. CDR3 in DNA: TGTGCCAGCAGTTTATATATCAGTTTGCGGACCGGGGAGCTGTTTTTT. Translating gives CASSLYISLRTGELFF. Full variable domain (missing parts from reference TRBV28 and TRBJ2-2): DVKVTQSSRYLVKRTGEKVFLECVQDMDHENMFWYRQDPGLGLRLIYFSYDVKMKEKGDIPEGYSVSREKKERFSLILESASTNQTSMYLCASSLYISLRTGELFFGEGSRLTVL.

This clonotype was picked up one time. The chain employs TRBV7-2 and TRBJ1-2; 9 bases align to TRBD1. Per the germline V gene, CDR1 is SGHTA and CDR2 is FQGNSA. This CDR3 has 15 amino acids. The trim removed 5 bases at V and 6 bases at J, leaving 10 bases unmatched. This CDR3 reads CASSQRDRESNGYTF. The CDR3 DNA follows: TGTGCCAGCAGCCAACGGGACAGGGAATCGAATGGCTACACCTTC.

This clonotype has more than one count but fewer than ten. This chain links TRBV11-3 with TRBJ2-1; D is perhaps TRBD2 (5 bases). The V end lost 3 bases, the J end lost 8 bases, and 20 bases lay between the germline ends. Germline V gene data show CDR1 as SGHNT and CDR2 as YENEEA. This CDR3 spans 16 amino acids. The CDR3 DNA sequence: TGTGCCAGCAGCTTGAGGGCTACGCGCGGAATTGATGAGCAGTTCTTC. Its translation is CASSLRATRGIDEQFF. Combining the CDR3 with reference TRBV11-3 and TRBJ2-1 gives the whole variable domain EAGVVQSPRYKIIEKKQPVAFWCNPISGHNTLYWYLQNLGQGPELLIRYENEEAVDDSQLPKDRFSAERLKGVDSTLKIQPAELGDSAVYLCASSLRATRGIDEQFFGPGTRLTVL.